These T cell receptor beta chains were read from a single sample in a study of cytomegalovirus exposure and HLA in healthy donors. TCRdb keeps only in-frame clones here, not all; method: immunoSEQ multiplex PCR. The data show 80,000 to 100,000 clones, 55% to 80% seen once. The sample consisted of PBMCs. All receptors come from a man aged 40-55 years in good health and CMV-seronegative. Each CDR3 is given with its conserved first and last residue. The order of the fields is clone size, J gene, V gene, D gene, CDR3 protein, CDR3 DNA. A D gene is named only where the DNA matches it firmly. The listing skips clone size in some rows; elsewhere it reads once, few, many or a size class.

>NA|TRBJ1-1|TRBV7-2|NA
CASSLAPQYTEAFF
TGTGCCAGCAGCTTAGCGCCCCAGTACACTGAAGCTTTCTTT
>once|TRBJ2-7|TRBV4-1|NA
CASSQDRPGVEQYF
TGCGCCAGCAGCCAAGATCGTCCGGGTGTCGAGCAGTACTTC
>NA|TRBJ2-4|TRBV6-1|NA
CASSEVRDIRNIQYF
TGTGCCAGCAGTGAAGTCCGGGACATAAGGAACATTCAGTACTTC
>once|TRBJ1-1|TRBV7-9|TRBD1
CASSFYRGPSTEAFF
TGTGCCAGCAGCTTCTACAGGGGGCCGAGCACTGAAGCTTTCTTT
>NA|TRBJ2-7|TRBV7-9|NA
CASSLRSVEGEQYF
TGTGCCAGCAGCTTAAGGAGTGTGGAGGGGGAGCAGTACTTC
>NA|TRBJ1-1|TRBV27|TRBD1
CASSFLAGTVGTEAFF
TGTGCCAGCAGTTTCCTGGCCGGGACAGTCGGCACTGAAGCTTTCTTT
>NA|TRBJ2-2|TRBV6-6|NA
CASLNGNTGELFF
TGTGCCAGTCTGAACGGTAACACCGGGGAGCTGTTTTTT
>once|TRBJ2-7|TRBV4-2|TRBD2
CASSSRFGGAYEQYF
TGTGCCAGCAGCTCTCGTTTCGGGGGGGCGTACGAGCAGTACTTC
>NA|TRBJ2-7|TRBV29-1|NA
CSATVLAGAYEQYF
TGCAGCGCCACCGTTTTGGCAGGGGCGTACGAGCAGTACTTC
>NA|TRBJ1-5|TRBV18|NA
CASSPEAGPNQPQHF
TGTGCCAGCTCACCAGAGGCAGGGCCTAATCAGCCCCAGCATTTT
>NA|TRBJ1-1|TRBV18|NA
CASSPQGSEAFF
TGTGCCAGCTCACCTCAGGGGAGTGAAGCTTTCTTT
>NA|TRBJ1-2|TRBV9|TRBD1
CASSKIGQGGSYGYTF
TGTGCCAGCAGCAAAATCGGACAGGGCGGGAGCTATGGCTACACCTTC
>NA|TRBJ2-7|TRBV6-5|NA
CASSYLQGGYEQYF
TGTGCCAGCAGTTACCTCCAGGGTGGGTACGAGCAGTACTTC
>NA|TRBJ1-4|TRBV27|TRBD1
CASSLLGQGGEKLFF
TGTGCCAGCAGTTTACTGGGACAGGGTGGAGAAAAACTGTTTTTT
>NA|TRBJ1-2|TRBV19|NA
CASSSRDTLYGYTF
TGTGCCAGTAGTTCCCGGGACACACTCTATGGCTACACCTTC
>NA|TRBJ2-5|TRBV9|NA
CASTAEGWRQETQYF
TGTGCCAGCACCGCCGAGGGTTGGCGCCAAGAGACCCAGTACTTC
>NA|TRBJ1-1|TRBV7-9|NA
CASSKPDDSQAFF
TGTGCCAGCAGCAAACCGGATGACAGCCAAGCTTTCTTT
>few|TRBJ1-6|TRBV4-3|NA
CASSQDVLNSPLHF
TGCGCCAGCAGCCAAGATGTACTGAATTCACCCCTCCACTTT
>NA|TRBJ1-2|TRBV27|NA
CASSLIAGSFYGYTF
TGTGCCAGCAGTTTAATCGCGGGCAGCTTCTATGGCTACACCTTC
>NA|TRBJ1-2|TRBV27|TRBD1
CASSHRDRANYGYTF
TGTGCCAGCAGTCACCGGGACAGGGCCAACTATGGCTACACCTTC
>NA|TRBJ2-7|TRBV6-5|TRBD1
CASSKDRGTYEQYF
TGTGCCAGCAGTAAGGACAGGGGAACCTACGAGCAGTACTTC
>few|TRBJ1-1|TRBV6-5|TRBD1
CASSPPRQGDTEAFF
TGTGCCAGCAGTCCTCCTCGACAGGGGGACACTGAAGCTTTCTTT
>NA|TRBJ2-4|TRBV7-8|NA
CASSLLRLLDIQYF
TGTGCCAGCAGCTTACTACGGTTGTTGGACATTCAGTACTTC
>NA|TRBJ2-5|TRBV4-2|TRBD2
CASSQGKAGGQTQYF
TGTGCCAGCAGCCAAGGAAAAGCGGGGGGGCAGACCCAGTACTTC
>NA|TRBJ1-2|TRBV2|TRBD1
CASRPPNGQGRDGYTF
TGTGCCAGCAGACCGCCGAACGGACAGGGGCGCGATGGCTACACCTTC
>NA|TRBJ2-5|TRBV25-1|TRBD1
CASSLGQGAVETQYF
TGTGCCAGCAGCCTTGGACAGGGGGCCGTGGAGACCCAGTACTTC